This T cell receptor beta chain was sequenced for a study of cytomegalovirus exposure and HLA in healthy donors. Findings of the study overall: Presence/absence analyses rested on an assumption that sequencing depth was roughly uniform across donors. An ancestry cluster, one associated with Asian ancestry, reportedly showed fewer N-insertions than the roughly 700-donor mean in a later analysis.

A word on this clone: The antigen is undetermined.

The CDR3 covers 13 residues. V shed 3 bases, J shed 6 bases, and the junction held 3 bases outside the gene matches. The germline gives CDR1 SGHDT, CDR2 YYEEEE. Primers included in the PCR were 60 Vbeta and 13 Jbeta primers. Sequencing used immunoSEQ multiplex PCR; TCRdb keeps in-frame clones, though not all of them. This table holds some 180,000 clones, 75% to 85% found once. The rearrangement links TRBV5-6 to TRBJ2-7; 10 bases are shared with TRBD1. Sample: PBMCs. This clonotype originated in a woman aged 30 to 39 in good health and CMV-seropositive. This chain's CDR3 is CASSSGTGVEQYF. CDR3 nucleotides: TGTGCCAGCAGCTCCGGGACAGGGGTCGAGCAGTACTTC.